Below are 8 T cell receptor beta chains sequenced from a single sample in a study of T-cell reconstitution after alpha-beta-depleted transplantation in children. Construction of the TCRbeta library involved unique molecular identifiers. TCRdb itself ran the PCR reads through MiXCR, one entry per CDR3 protein. The repertoire holds some 390,000 distinct CDR3 sequences, around 20% seen once, with 3.5% to 4% in the top ten. Sequenced material: PBMCs from the stem cell graft donor, taken from the stem cell graft. The receptors derive from a human donor who donated a stem cell graft to a child with acute myeloid leukemia.

This clonotype was seen a handful of times. This chain connects TRBV12-3 or TRBV12-4 to TRBJ2-1; 7 nucleotides agree with TRBD1. The CDR3 has 16 amino acids. Losses at the gene ends were 0 bases for V and 4 bases for J; bases not matched to a gene: 6. Here the CDR3 DNA reads TGTGCCAGCAGTTTAGCCGAGACAGGGACATACAATGAGCAGTTCTTC. This gives the protein CASSLAETGTYNEQFF.

This clonotype has ten or more counts. The chain couples TRBV6-5 to TRBJ2-1; D perhaps matches TRBD2 (6 bases). CDR3 length equals 14 residues. The V and J ends lost 8 bases and 0 bases respectively, with 11 bases between them. Looked up from germline, CDR1 is MNHEY and CDR2 is SVGAGI. The CDR3 protein is CASGRPSSYNEQFF. CDR3 in DNA: TGTGCCAGCGGGAGGCCGAGCTCCTACAATGAGCAGTTCTTC.

This clonotype has more than one count but fewer than ten. CDR3: CASRKQGWEQYF. Written as DNA, the CDR3 is TGTGCCAGCAGAAAACAGGGTTGGGAGCAGTACTTC. The chain couples TRBV6-6 to TRBJ2-7; D perhaps matches TRBD1 (6 bases). Per the germline V gene, CDR1 is MNHNY and CDR2 is SVGAGI (reference sequence). Between the trimmed V and J ends, which lost 6 bases and 7 bases, there was a span of 13 bases. The CDR3 spans 12 residues.

The CDR3 is CASSLPRQGVFRYNEQFF. CDR3 nucleotides: TGTGCCAGCAGCTTACCGAGACAGGGGGTCTTTAGGTACAATGAGCAGTTCTTC. The J gene is TRBJ2-1, the V gene TRBV7-2; 9 nucleotides align to TRBD1. The CDR3 has 18 residues. Germline trimming cut 2 bases from V and 4 bases from J; bases unmatched to any gene: 12. Germline assignment: CDR1 SGHTA and CDR2 FQGNSA.

The chain employs TRBV15 and TRBJ2-1; D remains ambiguous. This CDR3 has 16 residues. Between the trimmed V and J ends, which lost 3 bases and 3 bases, there was a span of 15 bases. Germline CDR1 and CDR2: LNHNV and YYDKDF (reference sequence). In DNA, the CDR3 is TGTGCCACCAGCAGCTTAACCCGGGTTATCTACAATGAGCAGTTCTTC. It specifies CATSSLTRVIYNEQFF.

J is TRBJ2-1 and V is TRBV20-1, with TRBD2 matching 13 bases. This CDR3 contains 15 residues. Germline-derived CDR1 and CDR2 are DFQATT and SNEGSKA (reference sequence). V shed 2 bases and J 9 bases; nucleotides not matched to a gene: 7. In nucleotides, the CDR3 is TGCAGTGCTAGAAAGGGACTAGCGGGACGAGGTGAGCAGTTCTTC. Translating it yields CSARKGLAGRGEQFF.

The CDR3 loop reads CASGDSGTGNFGQFF. The CDR3 nucleotides are TGTGCCAGCGGGGACTCCGGGACAGGGAATTTTGGGCAGTTCTTC. The rearrangement joins TRBV12-3 or TRBV12-4 to TRBJ2-1; 9 nucleotides match TRBD1. The CDR3 has 15 residues. J gave up 12 bases and V 8 bases, and 17 bases lay outside the gene matches.

There are a few counts of this clonotype. This rearrangement joins TRBV7-3 to TRBJ2-1; the D is unclear. Trimming shortened V by 2 bases and J by 0 bases, and 11 bases separated the two germline ends. The germline V gene encodes CDR1 SGHTA and CDR2 FQGTGA. The CDR3 is made up of 16 amino acids. The CDR3 DNA reads as TGTGCCAGCAGCTTAGTTCGGCTAAACTCCTACAATGAGCAGTTCTTC. Residues: CASSLVRLNSYNEQFF.